This TCR beta chain came from a study of tissue T cells after allogeneic stem cell transplantation. Study-level results: Shared clones across patients were few; motif clustering revealed tissue-specific shared signatures.

To note about this clone: No antigen is known for it. Gene names follow the mouse nomenclature. The read is 1 residue too short to cover the CDR3 end, so that end is filled in from the germline J gene.

Trimming cost V 3 bases and J 1 base, with 7 bases left between them. This CDR3 is built from 14 residues. The germline gives CDR1 LGHNA, CDR2 YSYQKL. Here immunoSEQ multiplex PCR was the method, and the copy in TCRdb shows in-frame clones only, minus some. The sample consists of around 51,000 clones, 65% to 85% of them appearing once. The sample consisted of sorted cells pooled from one or two spleens. J is TRBJ2-1 and V is TRBV2; no reliable D call. This TCR was sampled from a pool of C57BL/6 mice in good health. The CDR3 spells CASSHPDNYAEQFF. The CDR3 bases that were read are TGTGCCAGCAGCCATCCGGACAACTATGCTGAGCAGTTC.